The 28 T cell receptor beta chains below come from one sample, sequenced in a study of CD8+CD57+ T cells in acquired aplastic anemia. TCR beta VDJ and CDR3 profiling used genomic DNA as template. Using its own MiXCR run on the reads, TCRdb lists one record per CDR3 protein. The table records around 290,000 distinct CDR3 sequences, approximately 57% of them present only once. Patients picked for sequencing had shown CD8+CD57+ cell expansion detected by flow cytometry. Source material: sorted CD4+, CD8+, or CD8+CD57+ T cells (not recorded which) from PBMCs. The origin of the receptors is a human donor with aplastic anemia.

There are a few counts of this clonotype. The rearrangement links TRBV20-1 to TRBJ1-2; 7 bases fit TRBD1. CDR3 length: 13 residues. Trimming cost V 6 bases and J 7 bases; bases outside gene matches: 11. Germline V CDR1 and CDR2: DFQATT, SNEGSKA (reference sequence). The CDR3: CSATLTGESGYTF. The CDR3 coding sequence is TGCAGTGCCACACTAACAGGGGAGAGTGGCTACACCTTC.

This clonotype was counted between two and nine times. The genes are TRBV20-1 and TRBJ2-7, with TRBD1 matching over 8 bases. Germline trimming cut 4 bases from V and 1 base from J; bases unmatched to any gene: 6. The CDR3 sequence is 14 residues long. Germline loops: CDR1 DFQATT, CDR2 SNEGSKA (reference sequence). The DNA of the CDR3 is TGCAGTGCTACGACAGGGGAGGTATCCTACGAGCAGTACTTC. This translates into CSATTGEVSYEQYF.

This chain connects TRBV20-1 to TRBJ2-7; TRBD2 matches at 7 bases. The CDR3 extends over 16 amino acids. Germline values: CDR1 DFQATT, CDR2 SNEGSKA (reference sequence). The trim removed 0 bases at V and 6 bases at J, leaving 14 bases unmatched. CDR3 sequence reads: CSARDARAGEALEQYF. CDR3 in DNA: TGCAGTGCTAGAGATGCTCGGGCGGGAGAAGCTCTCGAGCAGTACTTC.

The CDR3 nucleotides are TGCAGTGCTAGGGACAGGGGGAGAGCAGATACGCAGTATTTT. Its translation: CSARDRGRADTQYF. This chain connects TRBV20-1 to TRBJ2-3; 10 nucleotides line up with TRBD1. The V segment lost 3 bases and the J segment 4 bases; nucleotides outside the gene matches: 4. This CDR3 is built from 14 residues. CDR1 is DFQATT, CDR2 SNEGSKA, per germline (reference sequence).

The J gene is TRBJ2-7, the V gene TRBV18; no firm D call. V lost 3 bases, J lost 0 bases, and 12 bases lay in between. The V gene's germline CDR1 is KGHSH and CDR2 LQKENI. This CDR3 has 15 residues. CDR3 sequence (DNA): TGTGCCAGCTCACCCGAACTTACAGCCTCCTACGAGCAGTACTTC. This gives the protein CASSPELTASYEQYF. Combining the CDR3 with reference TRBV18 and TRBJ2-7 gives the whole variable domain NAGVMQNPRHLVRRRGQEARLRCSPMKGHSHVYWYRQLPEEGLKFMVYLQKENIIDESGMPKERFSAEFPKEGPSILRIQQVVRGDSAAYFCASSPELTASYEQYFGPGTRLTVT.

This clonotype has ten or more counts. The chain joins TRBV2 to TRBJ2-7, with D possibly being TRBD2 (6 bases). CDR1 is SNHLY, CDR2 FYNNEI, per germline. The length of the CDR3 is 14 residues. The V end was cut by 6 bases, the J end by 4 bases, with 16 bases between. The CDR3 reads CASRRGGGLYEQYF. The CDR3 DNA sequence: TGTGCCAGCAGGAGGGGAGGTGGGCTATACGAGCAGTACTTC.

The genes are TRBV3-1 and TRBJ1-1; TRBD1 matches 10 bases. Germline trimming cut 1 base from V and 7 bases from J; bases unmatched to any gene: 6. The germline CDR1 and CDR2 sequences are LGHDT and YNNKEL (reference sequence). The CDR3 extends over 15 amino acids. The CDR3 DNA follows: TGTGCCAGCAGCCAAGCGACAGGGGGCAGACGTGAAGCTTTCTTT. Translated: CASSQATGGRREAFF.

This clonotype was seen only a few times. The chain is built from TRBV7-9 and TRBJ2-2; D not resolved. V shed 0 bases and J shed 0 bases, with 8 bases lying between them. The V gene's germline CDR1 is SEHNR and CDR2 FQNEAQ (reference sequence). There are 16 residues in the CDR3. The CDR3 nucleotides are TGTGCCAGCAGCTTAGCGGCGTACGCGAACACCGGGGAGCTGTTTTTT. Translating gives CASSLAAYANTGELFF. Full variable domain (outside the CDR3, taken from reference TRBV7-9 and TRBJ2-2): DTGVSQNPRHKITKRGQNVTFRCDPISEHNRLYWYRQTLGQGPEFLTYFQNEAQLEKSRLLSDRFSAERPKGSFSTLEIQRTEQGDSAMYLCASSLAAYANTGELFFGEGSRLTVL.

Remarks on this clonotype: A much larger clone sits a single nucleotide away, making a read error possible. The rearrangement uses TRBV6-5 and TRBJ2-1; TRBD2 aligns across 8 bases. Germline V lookup: CDR1 MNHEY, CDR2 SVGAGI. This CDR3 is built from 16 residues. As DNA, the CDR3 is TGTGCCAGCAGTTTAGCGGGAAAGAGCTCCTACAATAAGCAGTTCTTC. The encoded protein is CASSLAGKSSYNKQFF.

The V call is TRBV25-1, the J call TRBJ2-7, with a tentative D call TRBD2 (6 bases). V was cut by 6 bases and J by 3 bases, with 21 bases left in between. Germline V gene sequence: CDR1 MGHDK, CDR2 SYGVNS. The CDR3 has 16 amino acids. The CDR3 protein is CASSNDPPTGVYEQYF. The CDR3 coding sequence is TGTGCCAGCAGCAATGACCCCCCAACGGGAGTCTACGAGCAGTACTTC.

This clonotype was recorded many times. The chain has TRBV7-8 and TRBJ2-4, with D perhaps TRBD2 (5 bases). The ends were cut back, 5 bases at V and 3 bases at J, with 14 bases in the middle. The germline CDR1 and CDR2 sequences are SGHVS and FQNEAQ. This CDR3 is 15 amino acids long. Here the CDR3 reads CASSPGGSVKNIQYF. The CDR3 nucleotides are TGTGCCAGCAGCCCTGGAGGTAGCGTCAAAAACATTCAGTACTTC.

This clonotype was found many times. DNA for the CDR3: TGTGCCAGCAGCTTTGGCATTCAACCGGCCGGGAGATTCACAGATACGCAGTATTTT. Protein product: CASSFGIQPAGRFTDTQYF. The rearrangement links TRBV11-1 to TRBJ2-3; D may be TRBD2 (6 bases). V was clipped by 3 bases and J by 2 bases, with 24 bases between them. There are 19 residues in the CDR3. CDR1 and CDR2 (germline): SGHAT, FQDESV (reference sequence).

Note on this clonotype: The CDR3 carries no conserved terminal phenylalanine or tryptophan, so it likely arises from a read error. The limits of the CDR3 on the DNA are not certain, so only TCRdb's listed CDR3 is given. The chain is built from TRBV5-4 and TRBJ2-6. The CDR3 comprises 8 residues, both ends counted. Germline V lookup: CDR1 SGHNT, CDR2 YYREEE (reference sequence). CDR3 sequence reads: CASSSSTS.

Worth noting for this clonotype: A junction end diverges from the germline sequence, so it may reflect a read error. The chain employs TRBV5-6 and TRBJ1-1, with TRBD1 as a possible D gene (5 bases). This CDR3 contains 13 residues. CDR1 is SGHDT, CDR2 YYEEEE, per germline. This CDR3 reads CASSLQGGTGAFF. CDR3 coding DNA: TGTGCCAGCAGCTTGCAGGGCGGCACTGGAGCTTTCTTT.

The chain recombines TRBV6-2 or TRBV6-3 with TRBJ2-7, with TRBD2 matching over 7 bases. In germline, CDR1 is MNHEY, CDR2 SVGEGT. The CDR3 length is 14 residues. J lost 4 bases, V lost 6 bases, and 9 bases had no gene match. The CDR3 DNA reads TGTGCCAGCAGATTAGCGGCGGGGGAGTACGAGCAGTACTTC. Amino acids: CASRLAAGEYEQYF.

The rearrangement links TRBV20-1 to TRBJ1-1, with no clear D. Germline-derived CDR1 and CDR2 are DFQATT and SNEGSKA (reference sequence). V lost 6 bases and J 1 base, leaving 6 bases between the germline ends. This CDR3 comprises 11 residues. Written as DNA, the CDR3 is TGCAGTGCCACCCGGAACACTGAAGCTTTCTTT. Its protein product is CSATRNTEAFF.

This rearrangement joins TRBV20-1 to TRBJ1-1; 8 positions match TRBD1. The junction had 6 bases not matched to a gene; V was cut back by 3 bases and J by 0 bases. CDR1 and CDR2 (germline): DFQATT, SNEGSKA (reference sequence). The CDR3 has 15 residues. The CDR3 DNA reads TGCAGTGCTAGCGGACAGGGAAAGATGAACACTGAAGCTTTCTTT. This encodes CSASGQGKMNTEAFF.

The V and J genes are TRBV5-8 and TRBJ2-7; 13 bases map to TRBD2. V shed 4 bases, J shed 0 bases, and the junction held 10 bases outside the gene matches. Germline CDR1 and CDR2: SGHTS and YDEGEE. The CDR3 sequence is 18 residues long. The DNA for the CDR3 is TGTGCCAGCAGCATGGGCGGACTAGCGGGAGCAAACTCCTACGAGCAGTACTTC. Translation: CASSMGGLAGANSYEQYF.

CDR3 residues: CATWDRNTGELFF. CDR3 nucleotides: TGTGCCACTTGGGACAGGAACACCGGGGAGCTGTTTTTT. The rearrangement links TRBV19 to TRBJ2-2; 7 positions agree with TRBD1. Germline V gene lookup returns CDR1 LNHDA and CDR2 SQIVND (reference sequence). After removal of 10 bases from V and 1 base from J, the junction contained 3 bases not matched to a gene. The CDR3 spans 13 residues.

This clonotype has only a few counts. The J gene is TRBJ2-7, the V gene TRBV20-1, with 7 bases fitting TRBD2. This CDR3 has 16 amino acids. The trim removed 6 bases at V and 0 bases at J, leaving 14 bases unmatched. Germline loops: CDR1 DFQATT, CDR2 SNEGSKA (reference sequence). The DNA for the CDR3 is TGCAGTGCCTTTCAAGGTACGCGGGGGAGCTCCTACGAGCAGTACTTC. It specifies CSAFQGTRGSSYEQYF.

V and J are TRBV11-1 and TRBJ1-6, with a possible D match to TRBD1 (5 bases). V was trimmed by 0 bases and J by 7 bases, leaving 7 bases between them. CDR1 and CDR2 from the germline V gene are SGHAT and FQDESV (reference sequence). This CDR3 comprises 14 residues. CDR3 DNA: TGTGCCAGCAGCTTAGCGCGGGGGAATTCACCCCTCCACTTT. This codes for CASSLARGNSPLHF. Variable domain in full (rest from reference TRBV11-1 and TRBJ1-6): EAEVAQSPRYKITEKSQAVAFWCDPISGHATLYWYRQILGQGPELLVQFQDESVVDDSQLPKDRFSAERLKGVDSTLKIQPAELGDSAMYLCASSLARGNSPLHFGNGTRLTVT.

This rearrangement joins TRBV10-1 to TRBJ2-3, with 8 bases lining up with TRBD2. CDR1 is WNHNN and CDR2 is SYGVQD in the germline V gene (reference sequence). V was pared by 0 bases and J by 4 bases, with 3 bases of the junction left unmatched. The CDR3 covers 15 residues. The CDR3 reads CASSESSGGSDTQYF. In DNA, the CDR3 is TGCGCCAGCAGTGAGTCTTCGGGAGGGTCAGATACGCAGTATTTT.

The chain employs TRBV7-9 and TRBJ2-2; possible D gene TRBD2, 6 bases. V gave up 3 bases and J gave up 0 bases, with 17 bases separating them. CDR3 length: 18 residues. Germline loops: CDR1 SEHNR, CDR2 FQNEAQ (reference sequence). The CDR3 sequence is CASSFRVRGISNTGELFF. CDR3 DNA: TGTGCCAGCAGCTTTAGGGTTCGGGGGATATCGAACACCGGGGAGCTGTTTTTT.

In its sample, this clonotype was seen many times. This chain joins TRBV5-1 and TRBJ2-3; D is possibly TRBD1 (6 bases). The CDR3 length is 15 residues. Germline V lookup: CDR1 SGHRS, CDR2 YFSETQ. Trimming took off 4 bases at V and 2 bases at J, with 14 bases between the two ends. The CDR3 protein is CASSIQGFDTDTQYF. In DNA form, the CDR3 reads TGCGCCAGCAGCATACAGGGTTTTGACACAGATACGCAGTATTTT.

This clonotype was observed at least ten times. The V call is TRBV7-3, the J call TRBJ2-5; the match to TRBD2 covers 7 bases. The CDR3 has 14 amino acids. Trimming removed 3 bases from V and 5 bases from J; junction bases left unmatched: 6. Germline lookup yields CDR1 SGHTA and CDR2 FQGTGA. CDR3 protein: CASSLGGGRETQYF. For the CDR3, the DNA is TGTGCCAGCAGCTTGGGGGGGGGGAGGGAGACCCAGTACTTC. The full variable domain, with the rest looked up from reference TRBV7-3 and TRBJ2-5, is GAGVSQTPSNKVTEKGKYVELRCDPISGHTALYWYRQSLGQGPEFLIYFQGTGAADDSGLPNDRFFAVRPEGSVSTLKIQRTERGDSAVYLCASSLGGGRETQYFGPGTRLLVL.

Comments on this clonotype: Since a much larger clone is just one base distant, this may be a read error. The V and J genes are TRBV6-6 and TRBJ2-1; 15 nucleotides line up with TRBD2. Germline V gene lookup returns CDR1 MNHNY and CDR2 SVGAGI (reference sequence). The CDR3 is made up of 16 amino acids. As DNA, the CDR3 is TGTGCCGGCAGCCGCAGGACTAGCGGGAGGGGGGATGAGCAGTTCTTC. Protein product: CAGSRRTSGRGDEQFF.

V and J are TRBV6-4 and TRBJ2-7, with 9 bases that match TRBD2. Germline-derived CDR1 and CDR2 are MRHNA and SNTAGT. There are 15 residues in the CDR3. The V gene end was trimmed by 6 bases and the J gene end by 3 bases; junction bases not matched to a gene: 9. In DNA, the CDR3 is TGTGCCAGCAGCCACGCTAGCGGGGTGAACTACGAGCAGTACTTC. It codes for CASSHASGVNYEQYF.

This clonotype occurred many times. The chain couples TRBV9 to TRBJ2-3, with TRBD2 matching over 15 bases. Trimming cost V 4 bases and J 1 base; bases outside gene matches: 4. Per the germline V gene, CDR1 is SGDLS and CDR2 is YYNGEE. CDR3 size: 17 residues. This CDR3 is CASSWGLAGGGTDTQYF. The CDR3 nucleotides read TGTGCCAGCAGCTGGGGACTAGCGGGAGGAGGCACAGATACGCAGTATTTT.